The 23 T cell receptor beta chains in this list originate from one sample, sequenced in a study of blood T cell repertoires in COVID-19. Sequencing used immunoSEQ multiplex PCR; TCRdb keeps in-frame clones, though not all of them. The sample lists roughly 250,000 clones; less than 85% were seen once. Sample: peripheral blood. These receptors came from a woman older than 75 with active or convalescent COVID-19.

The rearrangement links TRBV5-6 to TRBJ2-6, with TRBD2 as a possible D gene (6 bases). Germline CDR1 SGHDT, CDR2 YYEEEE. The CDR3 spans 16 residues. Between the trimmed V and J ends, which lost 2 bases and 0 bases, there was a span of 9 bases. CDR3 region: CASSFREASGANVLTF. For the CDR3, the DNA is TGTGCCAGCAGCTTCAGGGAGGCCTCTGGGGCCAACGTCCTGACTTTC.

The chain links TRBV7-8 to TRBJ2-7; TRBD2 matches 10 bases. Germline V gene sequence: CDR1 SGHVS, CDR2 FQNEAQ. The trim removed 6 bases at V and 2 bases at J, leaving 7 bases unmatched. This CDR3 comprises 15 residues. CDR3 sequence: CASSSSGGPTYEQYF. Here the CDR3 DNA reads TGTGCCAGCAGTAGTAGCGGGGGGCCTACCTACGAGCAGTACTTC.

V is TRBV28 and J is TRBJ1-4; 7 positions agree with TRBD1. The junction had 7 bases not matched to a gene; V was cut back by 6 bases and J by 3 bases. Looked up from germline, CDR1 is MDHEN and CDR2 is SYDVKM. The CDR3 contains 15 residues. This chain's CDR3 is CASSRRQGSNEKLFF. DNA of the CDR3: TGTGCCAGCAGCCGCCGACAGGGATCTAATGAAAAACTGTTTTTT.

This clone was seen a handful of times. The chain employs TRBV7-9 and TRBJ2-7, with D possibly matching TRBD1 (6 bases). The germline V gene encodes CDR1 SEHNR and CDR2 FQNEAQ (reference sequence). CDR3 length: 15 amino acids. Trimming left V 5 bases short and J 5 bases short, with 19 bases between. CDR3 residues: CASSPRDNVPNEQYF. In DNA form, the CDR3 reads TGTGCCAGCAGCCCCCGGGACAACGTCCCTAACGAGCAGTACTTC.

The CDR3, as DNA: TGTGCCTGGAGTGTCAGGACAGGGCATCAGCCCCAGCATTTT. This encodes CAWSVRTGHQPQHF. The chain has TRBV30 and TRBJ1-5; 8 bases are shared with TRBD1. Unmatched junction bases numbered 3, after V lost 0 bases and J lost 5 bases. The CDR3 extends over 14 amino acids. Germline CDR1 is GTSNPN and CDR2 is SVGIG (reference sequence).

This clone was recorded only once. The chain combines TRBV19 with TRBJ2-2; 12 nucleotides line up with TRBD1. Germline values: CDR1 LNHDA, CDR2 SQIVND (reference sequence). Trimming at V came to 0 bases and at J to 5 bases, leaving 7 bases not matched to a gene. The CDR3 length is 18 residues. The CDR3 DNA reads as TGTGCCAGTAGTATAGATATTGGGGACAGGGGGCTGACCGGGGAGCTGTTTTTT. It is translated as CASSIDIGDRGLTGELFF. Variable domain in full (rest from reference TRBV19 and TRBJ2-2): DGGITQSPKYLFRKEGQNVTLSCEQNLNHDAMYWYRQDPGQGLRLIYYSQIVNDFQKGDIAEGYSVSREKKESFPLTVTSAQKNPTAFYLCASSIDIGDRGLTGELFFGEGSRLTVL.

In its sample, this clone was seen a few times. The chain joins TRBV3-1 (or the pseudogene TRBV3-2) to TRBJ2-7; D might be TRBD1 (5 bases). CDR1 is LGHDT, CDR2 YNNKEL, per germline (reference sequence). CDR3 size: 14 residues. Between the trimmed V and J ends, which lost 0 bases and 5 bases, there was a span of 11 bases. The CDR3: CASSQDRVVHEQYF. The CDR3 nucleotides read TGTGCCAGCAGCCAAGACAGGGTGGTCCACGAGCAGTACTTC.

The gene calls are TRBV5-1 and TRBJ1-6; 8 bases align to TRBD1. The CDR3 contains 14 residues. Trimming cost V 4 bases and J 6 bases; bases outside gene matches: 3. Looked up from germline, CDR1 is SGHRS and CDR2 is YFSETQ. CDR3 amino acids: CASSEDRGNSPLHF. The CDR3 region has the DNA TGCGCCAGCAGCGAAGACAGGGGTAATTCACCCCTCCACTTT. Supplemented by reference TRBV5-1 and TRBJ1-6, the full variable domain reads KAGVTQTPRYLIKTRGQQVTLSCSPISGHRSVSWYQQTPGQGLQFLFEYFSETQRNKGNFPGRFSGRQFSNSRSEMNVSTLELGDSALYLCASSEDRGNSPLHFGNGTRLTVT.

The V call is TRBV6-5, the J call TRBJ1-2, with 7 bases that match TRBD1. Germline trimming cut 7 bases from V and 7 bases from J; bases unmatched to any gene: 9. The CDR3 spans 13 residues. Per the germline V gene, CDR1 is MNHEY and CDR2 is SVGAGI. The chain's CDR3 is CASISRQGFGYTF. CDR3 coding DNA: TGTGCCAGCATTTCAAGACAGGGATTTGGCTACACCTTC.

The chain carries TRBV6-1 and TRBJ1-5; D is undetermined. Between the trimmed V and J ends, which lost 1 base and 9 bases, there was a span of 13 bases. The CDR3 runs to 14 residues. Germline CDR1 is MNHNS and CDR2 is SASEGT. CDR3 sequence (DNA): TGTGCCAGCAGTGAAGTAGGCCAGACGGGGCCCCAGCATTTT. This encodes CASSEVGQTGPQHF.

The CDR3 DNA sequence: TGCGCCAGCAGCTTGGGGACAGGGGACACCGGGGAGCTGTTTTTT. Its translation: CASSLGTGDTGELFF. The chain couples TRBV5-1 to TRBJ2-2, with 9 nucleotides matching TRBD1. The germline V gene encodes CDR1 SGHRS and CDR2 YFSETQ. V gave up 0 bases and J gave up 3 bases; unmatched junction bases: 0. The CDR3 spans 15 residues.

The chain carries TRBV6-5 and TRBJ2-7; 7 nucleotides match TRBD1. The CDR3 length is 13 residues. J was trimmed by 3 bases and V by 5 bases; bases with no gene match: 4. Germline-derived CDR1 and CDR2 are MNHEY and SVGAGI. The CDR3 coding sequence is TGTGCCAGCAGTCGGGGACAGATCTACGAGCAGTACTTC. Translation: CASSRGQIYEQYF.

With regard to this clone: Other DNA sequences in the sample encode the same CDR3. The chain employs TRBV5-1 and TRBJ2-2; 7 bases map to TRBD1. The CDR3 runs to 15 residues. Germline V gene data show CDR1 as SGHRS and CDR2 as YFSETQ. V was pared by 4 bases and J by 2 bases, with 5 bases of the junction left unmatched. The CDR3 region is CASSPGTANTGELFF. The CDR3 coding sequence is TGCGCCAGCAGCCCCGGGACAGCTAACACCGGGGAGCTGTTTTTT. The full variable domain, completed using reference TRBV5-1 and TRBJ2-2, is KAGVTQTPRYLIKTRGQQVTLSCSPISGHRSVSWYQQTPGQGLQFLFEYFSETQRNKGNFPGRFSGRQFSNSRSEMNVSTLELGDSALYLCASSPGTANTGELFFGEGSRLTVL.

The chain carries TRBV19 and TRBJ1-2; D gene unclear. V was pared by 0 bases and J by 8 bases, with 16 bases between. The CDR3 length is 15 residues. Germline-derived CDR1 and CDR2 are LNHDA and SQIVND (reference sequence). The chain's CDR3 is CASSIDLAGFRGYTF. CDR3 DNA sequence: TGTGCCAGTAGTATAGATCTTGCGGGCTTCCGGGGCTACACCTTC.

The chain couples TRBV5-8 to TRBJ1-1; TRBD1 aligns across 8 bases. The trim removed 0 bases at V and 7 bases at J, leaving 5 bases unmatched. The CDR3 is made up of 14 amino acids. Germline CDR1 reads SGHTS; CDR2 reads YDEGEE. This CDR3 is CASSLGQGSDEAFF. CDR3 bases: TGTGCCAGCAGCTTGGGACAGGGGAGTGATGAAGCTTTCTTT.

V usage is TRBV7-9 and J usage is TRBJ1-2, with D tentatively TRBD1 (6 bases). V dropped 3 bases and J dropped 4 bases, with 15 bases sitting between them. CDR1 SEHNR and CDR2 FQNEAQ come from the germline V gene (reference sequence). The CDR3 runs to 15 residues. CDR3 sequence: CASSFGVATGYGYTF. Here the CDR3 DNA reads TGTGCCAGCAGCTTTGGCGTGGCGACAGGCTATGGCTACACCTTC.

The chain is built from TRBV5-4 and TRBJ2-5; 8 bases fit TRBD2. The CDR3 consists of 13 residues. Germline assignment: CDR1 SGHNT and CDR2 YYREEE (reference sequence). Losses at the gene ends were 9 bases for V and 6 bases for J; bases not matched to a gene: 10. DNA of the CDR3: TGTGCCACCAACCCCCGGGAGGGAAAGACCCAGTACTTC. Its protein product is CATNPREGKTQYF.

The chain recombines TRBV15 with TRBJ1-2; perhaps TRBD1 as D (5 bases). The V end lost 1 base, the J end lost 9 bases, and 12 bases lay between the germline ends. From germline, CDR1 is LNHNV and CDR2 YYDKDF (reference sequence). The CDR3 covers 13 residues. CDR3 amino acids: CATSRAREARYTF. As DNA, the CDR3 is TGTGCCACCAGCAGAGCCAGGGAAGCCCGCTACACCTTC.

Here the CDR3 DNA reads TGTGCCAGTAGCAATCGGGGTTCTGAAGCTTTCTTT. Amino acids: CASSNRGSEAFF. The genes are TRBV19 and TRBJ1-1, with unresolved D. Germline V CDR1 and CDR2: LNHDA, SQIVND (reference sequence). V was shortened by 6 bases and J by 6 bases, with 11 bases between the two germline ends. The length of the CDR3 is 12 residues. The entire variable domain, with the rest obtained from reference TRBV19 and TRBJ1-1, is as follows: DGGITQSPKYLFRKEGQNVTLSCEQNLNHDAMYWYRQDPGQGLRLIYYSQIVNDFQKGDIAEGYSVSREKKESFPLTVTSAQKNPTAFYLCASSNRGSEAFFGQGTRLTVV.

The V call is TRBV15, the J call TRBJ2-4; 8 bases align to TRBD1. The V gene's germline CDR1 is LNHNV and CDR2 YYDKDF (reference sequence). The CDR3 runs to 15 residues. V was pared by 0 bases and J by 9 bases, with 7 bases of the junction left unmatched. The CDR3 nucleotides read TGTGCCACCAGCAGAGATCCCTCAGGGGGCTCCATTCAGTACTTC. Protein sequence: CATSRDPSGGSIQYF. Drawing the rest from reference TRBV15 and TRBJ2-4, the complete variable domain is DAMVIQNPRYQVTQFGKPVTLSCSQTLNHNVMYWYQQKSSQAPKLLFHYYDKDFNNEADTPDNFQSRRPNTSFCFLDIRSPGLGDTAMYLCATSRDPSGGSIQYFGAGTRLSVL.

The chain combines TRBV5-1 with TRBJ2-1; 14 nucleotides agree with TRBD2. The CDR3 has 15 residues. Germline V gene lookup returns CDR1 SGHRS and CDR2 YFSETQ. V trimming: 3 bases; J trimming: 6 bases; junction bases outside the gene matches: 2. The CDR3 is CASSSTSGRVNEQFF. For the CDR3, the DNA is TGCGCCAGCAGCTCGACTAGCGGGAGGGTCAATGAGCAGTTCTTC.

The chain recombines TRBV6-5 with TRBJ2-2, with 10 bases matching TRBD1. The CDR3 is 15 residues long. The ends lost 2 bases at V and 6 bases at J; junction bases unmatched: 3. Germline CDR1 MNHEY, CDR2 SVGAGI. This chain's CDR3 is CASSYDRGLAGELFF. Here the CDR3 DNA reads TGTGCCAGCAGTTACGACAGGGGGCTCGCCGGGGAGCTGTTTTTT.

This chain connects TRBV3-1 (or the pseudogene TRBV3-2) to TRBJ2-1; tentative D call: TRBD1 (10 bases). Trimming stripped 3 bases from V and 3 bases from J, with 27 bases between. The length of the CDR3 is 20 residues. Germline V CDR1 and CDR2: LGHDT, YNNKEL (reference sequence). The CDR3 sequence is CASSHTGTGVSGGNYNEQFF. In nucleotides, the CDR3 is TGTGCCAGCAGCCATACCGGGACAGGGGTTAGCGGGGGAAACTACAATGAGCAGTTCTTC.